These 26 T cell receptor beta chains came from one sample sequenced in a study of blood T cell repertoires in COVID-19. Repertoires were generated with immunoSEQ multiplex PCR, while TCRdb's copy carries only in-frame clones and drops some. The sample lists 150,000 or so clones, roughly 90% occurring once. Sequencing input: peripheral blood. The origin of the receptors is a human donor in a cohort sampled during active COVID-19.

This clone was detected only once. The CDR3 DNA follows: TGCGCCAGCAGCTTGACAGAAAACATTGGGGAGACCCAGTACTTC. This translates into CASSLTENIGETQYF. The chain carries TRBV5-1 and TRBJ2-5; D is unclear. Germline loops: CDR1 SGHRS, CDR2 YFSETQ. The CDR3 loop spans 15 amino acids. Trimming removed 1 base from V and 5 bases from J, with 15 bases in between.

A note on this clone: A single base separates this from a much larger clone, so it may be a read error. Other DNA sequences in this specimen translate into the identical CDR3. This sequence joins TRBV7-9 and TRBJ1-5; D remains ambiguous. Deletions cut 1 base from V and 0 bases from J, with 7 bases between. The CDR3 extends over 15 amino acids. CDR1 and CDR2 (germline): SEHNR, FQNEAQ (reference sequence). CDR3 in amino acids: CASSLGGYSNQPQHF. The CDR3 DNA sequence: TGTGCCAGCAGCTTAGGAGGATATAGCAATCAGCCCCAGCATTTT.

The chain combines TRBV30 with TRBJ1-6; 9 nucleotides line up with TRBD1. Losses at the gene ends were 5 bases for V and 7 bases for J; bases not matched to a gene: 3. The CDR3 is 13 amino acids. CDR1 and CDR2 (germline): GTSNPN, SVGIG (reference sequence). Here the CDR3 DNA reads TGTGCCTGGTTGGGACAGGGAAATTCACCCCTCCACTTT. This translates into CAWLGQGNSPLHF.

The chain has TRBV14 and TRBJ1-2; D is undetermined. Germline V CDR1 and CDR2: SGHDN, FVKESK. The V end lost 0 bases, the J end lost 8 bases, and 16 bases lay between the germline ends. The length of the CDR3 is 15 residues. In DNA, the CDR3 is TGTGCCAGCAGCCAAGAAAGAACCCCCGTTCGGGGCTACACCTTC. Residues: CASSQERTPVRGYTF.

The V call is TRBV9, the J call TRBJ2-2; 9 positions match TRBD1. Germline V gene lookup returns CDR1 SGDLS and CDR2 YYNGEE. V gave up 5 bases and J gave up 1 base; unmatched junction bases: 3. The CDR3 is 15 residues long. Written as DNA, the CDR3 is TGTGCCAGCAGGGAGACAGGGGGGAACACCGGGGAGCTGTTTTTT. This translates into CASRETGGNTGELFF.

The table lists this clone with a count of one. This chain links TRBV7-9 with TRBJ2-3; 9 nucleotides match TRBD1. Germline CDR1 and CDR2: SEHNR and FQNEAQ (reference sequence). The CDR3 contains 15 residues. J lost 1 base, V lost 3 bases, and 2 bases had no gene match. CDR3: CASSFRDRGTDTQYF. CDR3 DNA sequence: TGTGCCAGCAGCTTCCGGGACAGGGGCACAGATACGCAGTATTTT.

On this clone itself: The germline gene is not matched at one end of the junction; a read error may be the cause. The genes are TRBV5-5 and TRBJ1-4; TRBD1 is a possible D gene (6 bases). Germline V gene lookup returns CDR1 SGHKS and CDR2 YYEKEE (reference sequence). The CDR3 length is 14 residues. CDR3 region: CASSLAPGADFLFF. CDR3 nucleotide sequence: TGTGCCAGCAGTTTGGCCCCAGGGGCGGACTTCTTGTTTTTT.

The CDR3, as DNA: TGTGCCAGCAGCTTCCTCGGACTGGGTAGCTCCTACAATGAGCAGTTCTTC. Amino acid sequence: CASSFLGLGSSYNEQFF. This chain links TRBV11-2 with TRBJ2-1; D may be TRBD2 (5 bases). The CDR3 has 17 residues. Between the trimmed V and J ends, which lost 3 bases and 0 bases, there was a span of 15 bases. Germline lookup yields CDR1 SGHAT and CDR2 FQNNGV.

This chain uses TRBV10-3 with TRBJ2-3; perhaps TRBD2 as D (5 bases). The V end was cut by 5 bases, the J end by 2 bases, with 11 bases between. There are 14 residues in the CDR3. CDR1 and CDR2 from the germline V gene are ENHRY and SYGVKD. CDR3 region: CAISTPRDTDTQYF. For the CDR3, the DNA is TGTGCCATCAGTACCCCTCGGGACACAGATACGCAGTATTTT.

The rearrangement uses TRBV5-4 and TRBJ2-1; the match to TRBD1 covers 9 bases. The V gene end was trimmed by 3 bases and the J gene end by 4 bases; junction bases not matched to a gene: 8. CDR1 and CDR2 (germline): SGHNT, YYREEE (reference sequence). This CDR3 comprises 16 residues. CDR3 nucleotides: TGTGCCAGCAGCTCTGACGGGACAGGGCAGTACAATGAGCAGTTCTTC. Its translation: CASSSDGTGQYNEQFF.

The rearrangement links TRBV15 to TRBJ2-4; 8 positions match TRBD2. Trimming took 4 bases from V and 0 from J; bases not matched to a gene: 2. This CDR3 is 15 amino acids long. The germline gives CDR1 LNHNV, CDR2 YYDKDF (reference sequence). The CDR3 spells CATSTLAGAKNIQYF. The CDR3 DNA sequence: TGTGCCACCAGCACTCTAGCGGGAGCCAAAAACATTCAGTACTTC.

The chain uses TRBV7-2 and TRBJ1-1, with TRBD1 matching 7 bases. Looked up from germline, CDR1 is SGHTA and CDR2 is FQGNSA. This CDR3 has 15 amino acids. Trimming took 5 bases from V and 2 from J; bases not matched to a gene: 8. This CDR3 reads CASSPQTGRNTEAFF. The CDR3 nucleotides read TGTGCCAGCAGCCCACAGACAGGGAGAAACACTGAAGCTTTCTTT.

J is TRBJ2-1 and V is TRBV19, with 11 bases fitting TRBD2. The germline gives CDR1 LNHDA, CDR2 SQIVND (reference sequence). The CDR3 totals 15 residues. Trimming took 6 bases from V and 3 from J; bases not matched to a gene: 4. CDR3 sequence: CASSPGLAVYNEQFF. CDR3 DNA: TGTGCCAGTAGCCCGGGACTAGCGGTCTACAATGAGCAGTTCTTC.

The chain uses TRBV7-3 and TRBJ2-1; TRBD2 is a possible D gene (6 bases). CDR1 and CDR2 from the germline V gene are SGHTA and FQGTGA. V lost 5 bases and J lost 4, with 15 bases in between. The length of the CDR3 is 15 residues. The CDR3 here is CASSIALGTYNEQFF. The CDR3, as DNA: TGTGCCAGCAGCATAGCCCTCGGGACTTACAATGAGCAGTTCTTC. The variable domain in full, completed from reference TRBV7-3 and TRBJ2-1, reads GAGVSQTPSNKVTEKGKYVELRCDPISGHTALYWYRQSLGQGPEFLIYFQGTGAADDSGLPNDRFFAVRPEGSVSTLKIQRTERGDSAVYLCASSIALGTYNEQFFGPGTRLTVL.

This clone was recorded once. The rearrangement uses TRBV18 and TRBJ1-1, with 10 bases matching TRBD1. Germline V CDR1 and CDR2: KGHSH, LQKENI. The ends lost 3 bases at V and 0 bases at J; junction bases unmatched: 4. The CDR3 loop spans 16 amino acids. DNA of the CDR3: TGTGCCAGCTCACCTCGACAGGGGGCTATGAACACTGAAGCTTTCTTT. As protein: CASSPRQGAMNTEAFF.

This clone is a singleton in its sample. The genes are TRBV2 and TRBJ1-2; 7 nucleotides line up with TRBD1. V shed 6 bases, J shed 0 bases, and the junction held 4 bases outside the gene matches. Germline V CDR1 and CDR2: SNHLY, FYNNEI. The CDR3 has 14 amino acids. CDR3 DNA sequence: TGTGCCAGCAGCCCGACAGGGTCTAACTATGGCTACACCTTC. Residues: CASSPTGSNYGYTF.

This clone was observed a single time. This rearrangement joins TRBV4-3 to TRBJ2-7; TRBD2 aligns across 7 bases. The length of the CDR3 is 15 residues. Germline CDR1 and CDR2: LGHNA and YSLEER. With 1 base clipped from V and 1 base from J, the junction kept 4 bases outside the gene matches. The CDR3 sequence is CASSQALAASYEQYF. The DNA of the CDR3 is TGCGCCAGCAGCCAAGCGCTAGCGGCTTCCTACGAGCAGTACTTC.

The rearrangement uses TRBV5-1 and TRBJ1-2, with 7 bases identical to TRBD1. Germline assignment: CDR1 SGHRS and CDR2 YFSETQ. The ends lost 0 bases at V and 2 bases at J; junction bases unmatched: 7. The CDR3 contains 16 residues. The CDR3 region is CASSLALGTVNYGYTF. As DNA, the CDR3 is TGCGCCAGCAGCTTGGCCCTCGGGACAGTAAACTATGGCTACACCTTC. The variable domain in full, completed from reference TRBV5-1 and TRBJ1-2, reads KAGVTQTPRYLIKTRGQQVTLSCSPISGHRSVSWYQQTPGQGLQFLFEYFSETQRNKGNFPGRFSGRQFSNSRSEMNVSTLELGDSALYLCASSLALGTVNYGYTFGSGTRLTVV.

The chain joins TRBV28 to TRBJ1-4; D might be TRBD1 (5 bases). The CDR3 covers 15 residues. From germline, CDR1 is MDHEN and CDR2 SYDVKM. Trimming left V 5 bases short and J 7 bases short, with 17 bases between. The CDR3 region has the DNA TGTGCCAGCAGTATACCCCAAGGGGCCGGTGAAAAACTGTTTTTT. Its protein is CASSIPQGAGEKLFF.

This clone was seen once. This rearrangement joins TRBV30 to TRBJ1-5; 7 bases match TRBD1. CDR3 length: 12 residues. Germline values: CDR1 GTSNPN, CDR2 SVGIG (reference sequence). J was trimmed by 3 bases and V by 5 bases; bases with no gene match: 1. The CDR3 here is CAWDRDNQPQHF. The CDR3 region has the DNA TGTGCCTGGGACAGGGACAATCAGCCCCAGCATTTT.

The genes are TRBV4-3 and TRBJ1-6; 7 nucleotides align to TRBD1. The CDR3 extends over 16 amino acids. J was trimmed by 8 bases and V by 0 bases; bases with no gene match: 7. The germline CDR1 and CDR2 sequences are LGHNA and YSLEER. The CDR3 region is CASSQEGQTRDSPLHF. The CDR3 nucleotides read TGCGCCAGCAGCCAAGAGGGACAGACTCGGGATTCACCCCTCCACTTT.

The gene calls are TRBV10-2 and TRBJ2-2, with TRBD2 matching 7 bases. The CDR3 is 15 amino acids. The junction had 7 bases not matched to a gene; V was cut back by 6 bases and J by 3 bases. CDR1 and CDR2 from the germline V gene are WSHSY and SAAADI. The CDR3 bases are TGCGCCAGCAGCGGGGACTACCTGGACACCGGGGAGCTGTTTTTT. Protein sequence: CASSGDYLDTGELFF.

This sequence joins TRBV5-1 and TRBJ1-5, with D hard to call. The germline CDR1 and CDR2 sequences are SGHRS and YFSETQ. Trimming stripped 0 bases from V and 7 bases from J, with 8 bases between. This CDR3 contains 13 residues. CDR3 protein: CASSLDTDQPQHF. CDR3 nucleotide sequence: TGCGCCAGCAGCTTGGATACAGACCAGCCCCAGCATTTT.

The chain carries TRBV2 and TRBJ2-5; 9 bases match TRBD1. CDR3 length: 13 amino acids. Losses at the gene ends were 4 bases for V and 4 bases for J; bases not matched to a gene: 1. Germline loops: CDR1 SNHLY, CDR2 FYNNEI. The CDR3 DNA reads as TGTGCCAGCAGTGGACAGGGGGTAGAGACCCAGTACTTC. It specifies CASSGQGVETQYF.

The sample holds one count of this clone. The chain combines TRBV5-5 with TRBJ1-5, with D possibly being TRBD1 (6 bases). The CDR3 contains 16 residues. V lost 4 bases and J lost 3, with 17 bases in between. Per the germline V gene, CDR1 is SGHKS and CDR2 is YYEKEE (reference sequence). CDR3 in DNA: TGTGCCAGCAGCCGTGCGGCCAGGGGCAACAATCAGCCCCAGCATTTT. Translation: CASSRAARGNNQPQHF.

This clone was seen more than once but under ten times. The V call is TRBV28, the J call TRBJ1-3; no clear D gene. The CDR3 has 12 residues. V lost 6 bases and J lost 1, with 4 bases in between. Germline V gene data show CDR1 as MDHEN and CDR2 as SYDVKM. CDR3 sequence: CASSYSGNTIYF. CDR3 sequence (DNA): TGTGCCAGCAGCTATTCTGGAAACACCATATATTTT.